This TCR beta chain was captured in a study of cytomegalovirus exposure and HLA in healthy donors. On the study more broadly: Within an early data release were about 85 million unique TCRs drawn from HLA-typed donors.

This clone was recorded only once. PCR amplification relied on 60 Vbeta primers (plus 13 Jbeta primers). Sequencing used immunoSEQ multiplex PCR; TCRdb keeps in-frame clones, though not all of them. The sample has about 120,000 clones, roughly 68% seen once; the top ten hold just over 8.5%. Germline CDR1 is KGHSH and CDR2 is LQKENI. This CDR3 is 14 amino acids long. Trimming took 5 bases from V and 4 from J; bases not matched to a gene: 1. This TCR came from a man aged 25-40 years in good health and CMV-seropositive. The chain combines TRBV18 with TRBJ2-1; 11 bases match TRBD1. The sequenced sample consisted of PBMCs. CDR3 nucleotide sequence: TGTGCCAGCTCAGGGACAGGGGGTTACAATGAGCAGTTCTTC. It codes for CASSGTGGYNEQFF.